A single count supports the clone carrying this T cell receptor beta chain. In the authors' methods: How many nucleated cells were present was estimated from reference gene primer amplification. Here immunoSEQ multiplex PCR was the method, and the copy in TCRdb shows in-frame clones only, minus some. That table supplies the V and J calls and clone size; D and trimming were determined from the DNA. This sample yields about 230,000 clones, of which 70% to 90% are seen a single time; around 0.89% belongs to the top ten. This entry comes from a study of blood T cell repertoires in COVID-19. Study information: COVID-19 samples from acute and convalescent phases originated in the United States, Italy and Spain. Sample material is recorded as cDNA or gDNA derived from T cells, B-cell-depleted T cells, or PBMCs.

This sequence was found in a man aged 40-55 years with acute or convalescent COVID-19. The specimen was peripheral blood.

The CDR3 coding sequence is TGTGCCAGCAGCCACACGGGGACAAAAAGCTATGGCTACACCTTC. Its protein product is CASSHTGTKSYGYTF. The rearrangement uses TRBV4-2 and TRBJ1-2; D is perhaps TRBD1 (6 bases). Germline lookup yields CDR1 LGHNA and CDR2 YNFKEQ. V was clipped by 3 bases and J by 4 bases, with 15 bases between them. CDR3 length equals 15 residues.